This entry lists 5 T cell receptor beta chains sequenced from one sample in a study of cytomegalovirus exposure and HLA in healthy donors. Sequencing used immunoSEQ multiplex PCR; TCRdb keeps in-frame clones, though not all of them. This table has 210,000 or so clones, about 86% appearing once. The source material was PBMCs. These receptor sequences come from a woman younger than 30 in good health and CMV-seronegative.

The gene calls are TRBV2 and TRBJ1-4; D is undetermined. Trimming shortened V by 6 bases and J by 8 bases, and 16 bases separated the two germline ends. CDR1 and CDR2 (germline): SNHLY, FYNNEI. The CDR3 loop spans 14 amino acids. In nucleotides, the CDR3 is TGTGCCAGCAGAGTTGGTCTTACGGGAGAAAAACTGTTTTTT. Amino acid sequence: CASRVGLTGEKLFF.

This chain uses TRBV6-5 with TRBJ2-7; D remains unclear. CDR3 length: 13 residues. The V and J ends lost 4 bases and 5 bases respectively, with 12 bases between them. In germline, CDR1 is MNHEY, CDR2 SVGAGI. CDR3 protein: CASSSLTENEQYF. In nucleotides, the CDR3 is TGTGCCAGCAGTTCCCTTACCGAGAACGAGCAGTACTTC.

V gene TRBV13 combines with J gene TRBJ2-1; a weak D match, TRBD2 (5 bases). V was trimmed by 0 bases and J by 4 bases, leaving 10 bases between them. Germline CDR1 reads PRHDT; CDR2 reads FYEKMQ (reference sequence). This CDR3 region has 15 residues. CDR3 protein: CASSLGRTGYNEQFF. The CDR3 coding sequence is TGTGCCAGCAGCTTAGGCCGTACGGGATACAATGAGCAGTTCTTC. Looking up the rest from reference TRBV13 and TRBJ2-1 gives the full variable domain: AAGVIQSPRHLIKEKRETATLKCYPIPRHDTVYWYQQGPGQDPQFLISFYEKMQSDKGSIPDRFSAQQFSDYHSELNMSSLELGDSALYFCASSLGRTGYNEQFFGPGTRLTVL.

V and J are TRBV7-9 and TRBJ2-1; possibly TRBD1 for D (5 bases). Germline lookup yields CDR1 SEHNR and CDR2 FQNEAQ (reference sequence). V lost 1 base, J lost 4 bases, and 11 bases lay in between. The CDR3 has 15 residues. Here the CDR3 reads CASSLVHRKYNEQFF. In nucleotides, the CDR3 is TGTGCCAGCAGCTTAGTGCACAGGAAATACAATGAGCAGTTCTTC.

V usage is TRBV9 and J usage is TRBJ2-3, with D maybe TRBD2 (5 bases). The CDR3 is made up of 17 amino acids. CDR1 and CDR2 (germline): SGDLS, YYNGEE. Trimming shortened V by 0 bases and J by 1 base, and 15 bases separated the two germline ends. The CDR3 nucleotides are TGTGCCAGCAGCGTAGGCGGTGGGAGTCGCCGCACAGATACGCAGTATTTT. Its translation is CASSVGGGSRRTDTQYF.